This passage covers 24 T cell receptor beta chains from one sample sequenced in a study of Graves' ophthalmopathy and Graves' hyperthyroidism. Amplification targeted the TCR beta CDR3 regions, with RNA transcripts as the source material. First-round RT-PCR with HTBI primers preceded a second-round multiplex PCR. Each CDR3 protein gets one entry after TCRdb re-called the multiplex PCR reads with MiXCR. This sample yields 900,000 to 1,200,000 distinct CDR3 sequences, of which about two fifths are seen a single time; 11% belongs to the top ten. Input material: peripheral blood or thyroid tissue (not recorded which). These receptors originate from an adult man with Graves' hyperthyroidism.

The V gene is TRBV10-3, the J gene TRBJ1-6; unclear D gene. Germline V CDR1 and CDR2: ENHRY, SYGVKD. V was pared by 10 bases and J by 0 bases, with 16 bases between. The CDR3 consists of 16 residues. The CDR3 sequence is CASRSSQSSYNSPLHF. The CDR3, as DNA: TGTGCCAGCCGATCCTCACAGAGCTCCTATAATTCACCCCTCCACTTT.

The sample holds many counts of this clonotype. CDR3 coding DNA: TGCGCCAGCACCCTAACGGGGAGTGGAAATGGCTACACCTTC. Protein: CASTLTGSGNGYTF. The chain uses TRBV5-1 and TRBJ1-2, with D unclear. The CDR3 covers 14 residues. The germline CDR1 and CDR2 sequences are SGHRS and YFSETQ. V was shortened by 6 bases and J by 6 bases, with 18 bases between the two germline ends.

This clonotype came up many times. This chain connects TRBV14 to TRBJ2-7; D unresolved. The V gene lost 2 bases and the J gene lost 4 bases, with 12 bases spanning the gap. The germline V gene encodes CDR1 SGHDN and CDR2 FVKESK. The CDR3 covers 14 residues. This chain's CDR3 is CASSQYPEEYEQYF. Written as DNA, the CDR3 is TGTGCCAGCAGCCAATATCCGGAAGAATACGAGCAGTACTTC.

The rearrangement links TRBV24-1 to TRBJ2-5; a weak D match, TRBD1 (7 bases). Germline V gene lookup returns CDR1 KGHDR and CDR2 SFDVKD. This CDR3 is 14 amino acids long. Trimming cost V 5 bases and J 7 bases, with 16 bases left between them. The CDR3 DNA follows: TGTGCCACCAGTGTGGCGGGACAGAAAGGGACCCAGTACTTC. Its protein is CATSVAGQKGTQYF.

This clonotype was counted once. The chain combines TRBV7-2 with TRBJ2-2; the match to TRBD2 covers 11 bases. CDR3 length: 20 amino acids. Germline CDR1 SGHTA, CDR2 FQGNSA. Trimming took 4 bases from V and 6 from J; bases not matched to a gene: 19. CDR3 sequence: CASSSRLAGNSWSGPGELFF. CDR3 sequence (DNA): TGTGCCAGCAGCTCCCGACTAGCGGGAAATTCCTGGTCAGGTCCCGGGGAGCTGTTTTTT.

This clonotype appeared many times. The rearrangement uses TRBV7-2 and TRBJ2-7, with D maybe TRBD2 (6 bases). Germline V gene data show CDR1 as SGHTA and CDR2 as FQGNSA. This CDR3 is built from 14 residues. Between the trimmed V and J ends, which lost 10 bases and 3 bases, there was a span of 19 bases. In DNA, the CDR3 is TGTGCCACCAGGAGGGTGGCGGGGAACTACGAGCAGTACTTC. It is translated as CATRRVAGNYEQYF.

The chain uses TRBV4-2 and TRBJ2-2; no clear D gene. The CDR3 extends over 14 amino acids. CDR1 is LGHNA, CDR2 YNFKEQ, per germline. Trimming removed 5 bases at V and 4 bases at J, with 11 bases between. CDR3 amino acids: CASSYQSSTGELFF. CDR3 DNA: TGTGCCAGCAGCTACCAGAGTAGCACCGGGGAGCTGTTTTTT.

This clonotype was seen more than once but under ten times. J is TRBJ2-7 and V is TRBV12-3 or TRBV12-4; possibly TRBD2 for D (5 bases). This CDR3 region has 15 residues. The ends were cut back, 2 bases at V and 3 bases at J, with 14 bases in the middle. DNA of the CDR3: TGTGCCAGCAGTTTAACCGACTTTGGAGGCTACGAGCAGTACTTC. Its protein product is CASSLTDFGGYEQYF.

This clonotype was seen many times. The rearrangement uses TRBV13 and TRBJ1-2; 7 nucleotides match TRBD1. V gave up 0 bases and J gave up 8 bases; unmatched junction bases: 6. The length of the CDR3 is 14 residues. Germline lookup yields CDR1 PRHDT and CDR2 FYEKMQ (reference sequence). The CDR3 protein is CASSLGQGDWGYTF. CDR3 nucleotides: TGTGCCAGCAGCTTAGGGCAGGGGGACTGGGGCTACACCTTC.

Details on this clonotype: A much larger clone lies a single base off, so this may be a read error. The chain is built from TRBV7-2 and TRBJ2-7; TRBD2 matches 8 bases. The CDR3 has 14 amino acids. Germline V gene data show CDR1 as SGHTA and CDR2 as FQGNSA. This CDR3 is CASSSGTRIGEQDF. The CDR3 DNA sequence: TGTGCCAGCAGTTCCGGGACTAGAATAGGCGAGCAGGACTTC.

About this clonotype itself: This may come from a read error, since a much larger clone is one base off. J is TRBJ1-2 and V is TRBV20-1, with TRBD1 identical over 7 bases. This CDR3 comprises 13 residues. In germline, CDR1 is DFQATT, CDR2 SNEGSKA (reference sequence). The CDR3 coding sequence is TGCAGTGCTAGTCAGGGACAGTTCTATGGCTACATCTTC. It specifies CSASQGQFYGYIF.

This clonotype was recorded at least ten times. V gene TRBV7-8 combines with J gene TRBJ2-5, with D perhaps TRBD1 (6 bases). Germline CDR1 is SGHVS and CDR2 is FQNEAQ. Trimming cost V 5 bases and J 5 bases, with 15 bases left between them. This CDR3 is built from 14 residues. In DNA form, the CDR3 reads TGTGCCAGCAGCCCCTCACAGGGCAGGGAGACCCAGTACTTC. Translation gives CASSPSQGRETQYF.

This clonotype was recorded at least ten times. The chain carries TRBV29-1 and TRBJ1-1; D possibly corresponds to TRBD1 (5 bases). Deletions cut 7 bases from V and 1 base from J, with 22 bases between. The CDR3 consists of 16 residues. Germline V gene sequence: CDR1 SQVTM, CDR2 ANQGSEA. Here the CDR3 reads CSAWGQRGAENTEAFF. The CDR3 DNA is TGCAGCGCATGGGGTCAGAGGGGCGCGGAGAACACTGAAGCTTTCTTT.

V gene TRBV5-1 combines with J gene TRBJ1-4; maybe TRBD1 (5 bases). Germline CDR1 and CDR2: SGHRS and YFSETQ. Trimming stripped 4 bases from V and 8 bases from J, with 21 bases between. The CDR3 is 16 amino acids. The CDR3 region has the DNA TGCGCCAGCAGCGAAGATTGGGGGGGTCTGGGGGAAAAACTGTTTTTT. This codes for CASSEDWGGLGEKLFF.

The chain carries TRBV2 and TRBJ2-5; no clear D. The better agreement between TRBJ2-1 and the DNA end casts doubt on the J call. The CDR3 consists of 15 residues. The germline V gene has CDR1 SNHLY and CDR2 FYNNEI. The DNA of the CDR3 is TGTGCCAGCAGCCAAGGACGGCAGTCCTACAATGAGCAGTTCTTC. It translates to CASSQGRQSYNEQFF.

The rearrangement links TRBV4-3 to TRBJ2-7, with D tentatively TRBD1 or TRBD2 (5 bases each). V gave up 4 bases and J gave up 1 base, with 17 bases separating them. The CDR3 length is 16 residues. In germline, CDR1 is LGHNA, CDR2 YSLEER. CDR3 residues: CASSRAGTGNSYEQYF. The CDR3 nucleotides read TGCGCCAGCAGCCGGGCCGGGACGGGGAATTCCTACGAGCAGTACTTC.

This clonotype was seen many times. V and J are TRBV29-1 and TRBJ2-5; D possibly corresponds to TRBD2 (5 bases). Trimming stripped 4 bases from V and 1 base from J, with 13 bases between. Germline V gene sequence: CDR1 SQVTM, CDR2 ANQGSEA. CDR3 size: 14 residues. CDR3 DNA sequence: TGCAGCGTTGTCCCCAGCGGCGGCCAAGAGACCCAGTACTTC. Its protein product is CSVVPSGGQETQYF.

This sequence joins TRBV25-1 and TRBJ2-5, with TRBD1 matching 9 bases. The CDR3 is 15 amino acids. V dropped 6 bases and J dropped 3; count of bases not matched to a gene: 8. CDR1 and CDR2 (germline): MGHDK, SYGVNS. CDR3 residues: CASRSSGQGEETQYF. In nucleotides, the CDR3 is TGTGCCAGCAGGTCCTCGGGACAGGGTGAAGAGACCCAGTACTTC.

Concerning this clonotype: A much larger clone differs by one base, so this may be a read error. This rearrangement joins TRBV20-1 to TRBJ1-1; 7 positions match TRBD1. Germline V lookup: CDR1 DFQATT, CDR2 SNEGSKA (reference sequence). The CDR3 has 13 residues. The junction had 4 bases not matched to a gene; V was cut back by 5 bases and J by 1 base. The chain's CDR3 is CSAGGDRNTEAFF. The CDR3 DNA is TGCAGTGCTGGAGGGGACAGGAACACTGAAGCTTTCTTT.

V usage is TRBV29-1 and J usage is TRBJ2-6; D may be TRBD1 (8 bases). V lost 6 bases and J lost 0, with 21 bases in between. Germline V gives CDR1 SQVTM, CDR2 ANQGSEA. The length of the CDR3 is 18 residues. The CDR3 sequence is CSVIQGGGTASGANVLTF. The CDR3, as DNA: TGCAGCGTGATACAGGGGGGGGGAACAGCCTCTGGGGCCAACGTCCTGACTTTC.

As to this clonotype: Being one base from a much bigger clone, this may be a read error. The chain recombines TRBV7-9 with TRBJ1-3; D not resolved. The CDR3 totals 15 residues. The germline gives CDR1 SEHNR, CDR2 FQNEAQ (reference sequence). CDR3 nucleotides: TGCGCCAGCAGCCCGGAGGCGAGCTCTGGAAACACCATATATTTT. Residues: CASSPEASSGNTIYF.

Ten or more counts support this clonotype. The J gene is TRBJ1-4, the V gene TRBV6-5; TRBD1 is a possible D gene (5 bases). The V and J ends lost 5 bases and 7 bases respectively, with 14 bases between them. Germline V gives CDR1 MNHEY, CDR2 SVGAGI. The CDR3 is 14 amino acids. Written as DNA, the CDR3 is TGTGCCAGCAGTCGTAGGCAGGGTTCTGAAAAACTGTTTTTT. It translates to CASSRRQGSEKLFF.

This clonotype was recorded only once. This sequence joins TRBV25-1 and TRBJ2-5; tentative D call: TRBD2 (7 bases). Trimming left V 2 bases short and J 5 bases short, with 15 bases between. The germline gives CDR1 MGHDK, CDR2 SYGVNS. The CDR3 is 15 amino acids. The CDR3 nucleotides read TGTGCCAGCAGTGAACCGACCCGGGGGGCGGAGACCCAGTACTTC. Protein sequence: CASSEPTRGAETQYF.

The chain has TRBV20-1 and TRBJ2-7; possible D gene TRBD2, 5 bases. Trimming removed 0 bases from V and 4 bases from J, with 13 bases in between. Per the germline V gene, CDR1 is DFQATT and CDR2 is SNEGSKA (reference sequence). The CDR3 is made up of 14 amino acids. The chain's CDR3 is CSARDFSGTYEQYF. DNA of the CDR3: TGCAGTGCTAGAGATTTCAGCGGAACTTACGAGCAGTACTTC.